This paragraph reports one T cell receptor (beta chain). What it binds is not known. This entry belongs to a study of Ad26.COV2.S vaccination and SARS-CoV-2 variants. Findings and caveats of the study: Spike-specific TCR breadth was greater after Ad26.COV2.S than placebo.

As for treatment: some 20 received Ad26.COV2.S at low or high dose, single or two shots; 5 received placebo; per-sample allocation not given. After the first vaccine or placebo injection, samples were drawn on day 63. Vaccine was an Ad26 vector expressing Wuhan-strain SARS-CoV-2 spike. Here immunoSEQ multiplex PCR was the method, and the copy in TCRdb shows in-frame clones only, minus some. The sample holds around 240,000 clones; 70% to 90% are singletons and the top ten take approximately 11%. The TCR originated in a person between 18 and 65 years old who received the Ad26.COV2.S COVID-19 vaccine or a placebo. The sample here was peripheral blood, taken in a trial of Ad26.COV2.S vaccine versus placebo.

The CDR3 nucleotides are TGTGCCACCAGTGATCCGGGCTACGAGCAGTACTTC. Protein: CATSDPGYEQYF. J is TRBJ2-7 and V is TRBV24-1; D not resolved. The CDR3 totals 12 residues. V lost 3 bases and J lost 3, with 5 bases in between. Germline V CDR1 and CDR2: KGHDR, SFDVKD.